Listed below are T cell receptor beta chains from one sample, sequenced in a study of cytomegalovirus exposure and HLA in healthy donors. Produced via immunoSEQ multiplex PCR; TCRdb's table is partial and in-frame only. Of a few hundred thousand clones listed, roughly 85% are singletons. Sequencing was done on a sample of PBMCs. Every receptor here comes from a young woman in good health and CMV-seronegative. CDR3s include the opening cysteine and the closing phenylalanine or tryptophan. The D gene is left open where the match is weak. Not all rows give a size; the values are once, few, many and, for expanded clones, a class.

d_gene: TRBD2; v_gene: TRBV6-5; j_gene: TRBJ2-1; abundance: -; CDR3aa: CASMRAGSPYNEQFF; CDR3nt: TGTGCCAGCATGCGAGCGGGAAGTCCCTACAATGAGCAGTTCTTC
d_gene: -; v_gene: TRBV28; j_gene: TRBJ2-3; abundance: -; CDR3aa: CASSLRADTQYF; CDR3nt: TGTGCCAGCAGTTTGAGGGCAGATACGCAGTATTTT
d_gene: -; v_gene: TRBV2; j_gene: TRBJ2-4; abundance: few; CDR3aa: CASSEAQAKNIQYF; CDR3nt: TGTGCCAGCAGTGAGGCCCAAGCCAAAAACATTCAGTACTTC
d_gene: TRBD2; v_gene: TRBV5-4; j_gene: TRBJ2-7; abundance: once; CDR3aa: CASSVGLAAHEQYF; CDR3nt: TGTGCCAGCAGCGTGGGACTAGCCGCCCACGAGCAGTACTTC
d_gene: -; v_gene: TRBV19; j_gene: TRBJ2-1; abundance: -; CDR3aa: CASSRTTWNEQFF; CDR3nt: TGTGCCAGTAGTAGGACTACTTGGAATGAGCAGTTCTTC
d_gene: TRBD1; v_gene: TRBV27; j_gene: TRBJ1-2; abundance: -; CDR3aa: CASSFVQTGYYGYTF; CDR3nt: TGTGCCAGCAGTTTCGTACAGACAGGGTACTATGGCTACACCTTC
d_gene: TRBD1; v_gene: TRBV5-5; j_gene: TRBJ2-2; abundance: few; CDR3aa: CASSLAHPGTVGAGELFF; CDR3nt: TGTGCCAGCAGCTTGGCCCATCCCGGGACAGTAGGCGCCGGGGAGCTGTTTTTT
d_gene: TRBD2; v_gene: TRBV5-8; j_gene: TRBJ2-7; abundance: -; CDR3aa: CASSLEGTTNFYEQYF; CDR3nt: TGTGCCAGCAGCTTGGAAGGGACTACAAACTTCTACGAGCAGTACTTC
d_gene: -; v_gene: TRBV30; j_gene: TRBJ2-2; abundance: -; CDR3aa: CAWSVYGGELFF; CDR3nt: TGTGCCTGGAGTGTATATGGAGGAGAGCTGTTTTTT
d_gene: TRBD2; v_gene: TRBV7-3; j_gene: TRBJ2-2; abundance: -; CDR3aa: CASSAIAGGNTGELFF; CDR3nt: TGTGCCAGCAGCGCAATAGCGGGAGGGAACACCGGGGAGCTGTTTTTT
d_gene: -; v_gene: TRBV6-5; j_gene: TRBJ1-1; abundance: -; CDR3aa: CASRTQPTAPEAFF; CDR3nt: TGTGCCAGCAGAACACAGCCCACCGCGCCTGAAGCTTTCTTT
d_gene: TRBD1; v_gene: TRBV28; j_gene: TRBJ2-7; abundance: -; CDR3aa: CASSRNTGANYEQYF; CDR3nt: TGTGCCAGCAGCCGAAATACAGGGGCAAACTACGAGCAGTACTTC
d_gene: TRBD1; v_gene: TRBV29-1; j_gene: TRBJ2-5; abundance: -; CDR3aa: CSVDSGQGGETQYF; CDR3nt: TGCAGCGTTGATTCAGGACAGGGTGGTGAGACCCAGTACTTC
d_gene: -; v_gene: TRBV2; j_gene: TRBJ1-2; abundance: few; CDR3aa: CASSGHSPNYGYTF; CDR3nt: TGTGCCAGCAGCGGCCACAGTCCGAACTATGGCTACACCTTC
d_gene: -; v_gene: TRBV7-9; j_gene: TRBJ1-4; abundance: -; CDR3aa: CASSLGSVATNEKLFF; CDR3nt: TGTGCCAGCAGCCTCGGGAGTGTCGCAACTAATGAAAAACTGTTTTTT
d_gene: TRBD2; v_gene: TRBV25-1; j_gene: TRBJ2-7; abundance: -; CDR3aa: CASSEIPGAGGTYEQYF; CDR3nt: TGTGCCAGCAGTGAAATCCCGGGGGCGGGAGGTACCTATGAGCAGTACTTC
d_gene: -; v_gene: TRBV29-1; j_gene: TRBJ2-2; abundance: once; CDR3aa: CSAGDTNTGELFF; CDR3nt: TGCAGCGCCGGGGACACCAACACCGGGGAGCTGTTTTTT
d_gene: TRBD2; v_gene: TRBV7-3; j_gene: TRBJ2-5; abundance: -; CDR3aa: CASSGGTSGQETQYF; CDR3nt: TGTGCCAGCAGCGGCGGGACTAGCGGCCAAGAGACCCAGTACTTC
d_gene: -; v_gene: TRBV18; j_gene: TRBJ1-5; abundance: -; CDR3aa: CASSPWGITGPNQPQHF; CDR3nt: TGTGCCAGCTCACCATGGGGGATAACAGGGCCTAATCAGCCCCAGCATTTT
d_gene: -; v_gene: TRBV5-1; j_gene: TRBJ2-7; abundance: -; CDR3aa: CASSQGLRGSLYEQYF; CDR3nt: TGCGCCAGCAGCCAGGGGCTGAGGGGGTCCCTCTACGAGCAGTACTTC
d_gene: -; v_gene: TRBV25-1; j_gene: TRBJ1-2; abundance: few; CDR3aa: CASSDSAGGPGRYGYTF; CDR3nt: TGTGCCAGCAGTGACTCCGCCGGAGGGCCAGGGAGGTATGGCTACACCTTC
d_gene: TRBD1; v_gene: TRBV19; j_gene: TRBJ1-4; abundance: -; CDR3aa: CASRQGWGEKLFF; CDR3nt: TGTGCCAGCAGACAGGGGTGGGGTGAAAAACTGTTTTTT
d_gene: -; v_gene: TRBV2; j_gene: TRBJ1-2; abundance: once; CDR3aa: CASSDLAGVKGYTF; CDR3nt: TGTGCCAGCAGTGATTTAGCAGGGGTGAAAGGCTACACCTTC
d_gene: TRBD2; v_gene: TRBV7-9; j_gene: TRBJ2-1; abundance: once; CDR3aa: CASSLEYAGVFYNEQFF; CDR3nt: TGTGCCAGCAGCTTAGAGTACGCGGGAGTGTTCTACAATGAGCAGTTCTTC
d_gene: -; v_gene: TRBV28; j_gene: TRBJ1-2; abundance: -; CDR3aa: CASSSGDLYGYTF; CDR3nt: TGTGCCAGCAGTTCAGGGGACCTCTATGGCTACACCTTC
d_gene: TRBD2; v_gene: TRBV7-3; j_gene: TRBJ2-5; abundance: -; CDR3aa: CASSPGTSGRAGETQYF; CDR3nt: TGTGCCAGCAGCCCCGGGACTAGCGGGAGGGCCGGGGAGACCCAGTACTTC